The 2 T cell receptor beta chains given below trace back to one sample, sequenced in a study of T cells after yellow fever vaccination. MiXCR was run by TCRdb on the 5' RACE reads, yielding one entry per CDR3 protein. The sample contains 320,000 or so distinct CDR3 sequences, roughly 8.6% of which appear only once. The sample here was PBMCs, taken 35 to 50 days after the first yellow fever vaccination. The receptors shown here come from a man aged 18 to 29 who received the YFV17D yellow fever vaccine.

The table lists this clonotype with many counts. V usage is TRBV5-1 and J usage is TRBJ1-1; D unclear. The germline V and J ends were trimmed by 3 bases and 0 bases, with 9 bases remaining between them. CDR1 is SGHRS, CDR2 YFSETQ, per germline. The CDR3 runs 14 residues. CDR3 nucleotide sequence: TGCGCCAGCAGCTCGTCGGGGATGAACACTGAAGCTTTCTTT. This encodes CASSSSGMNTEAFF.

This chain uses TRBV13 with TRBJ2-7, with TRBD1 identical over 9 bases. CDR3 length equals 15 residues. V shed 5 bases, J shed 3 bases, and the junction held 8 bases outside the gene matches. Germline CDR1 is PRHDT and CDR2 is FYEKMQ (reference sequence). The CDR3 DNA follows: TGTGCCAGCAGCCCCCCGGACAGGGGTCTCTACGAGCAGTACTTC. It yields the protein CASSPPDRGLYEQYF.